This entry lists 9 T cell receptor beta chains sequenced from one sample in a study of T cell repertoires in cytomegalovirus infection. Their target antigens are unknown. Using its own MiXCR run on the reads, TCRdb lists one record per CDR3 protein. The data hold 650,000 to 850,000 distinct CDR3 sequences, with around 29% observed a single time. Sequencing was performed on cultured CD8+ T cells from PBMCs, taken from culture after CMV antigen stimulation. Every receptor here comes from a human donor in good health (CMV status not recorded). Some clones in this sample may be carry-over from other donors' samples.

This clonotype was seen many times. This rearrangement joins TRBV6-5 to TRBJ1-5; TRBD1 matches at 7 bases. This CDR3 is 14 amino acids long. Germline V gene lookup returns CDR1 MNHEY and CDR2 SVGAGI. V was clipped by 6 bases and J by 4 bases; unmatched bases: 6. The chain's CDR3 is CASSYDRVNQPQHF. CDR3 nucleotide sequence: TGTGCCAGCAGCTATGACAGGGTAAATCAGCCCCAGCATTTT.

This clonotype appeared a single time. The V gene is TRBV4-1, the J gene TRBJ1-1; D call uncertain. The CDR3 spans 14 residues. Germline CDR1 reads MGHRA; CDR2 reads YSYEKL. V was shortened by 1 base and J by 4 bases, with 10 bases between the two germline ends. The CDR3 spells CASSQGPFSTEAFF. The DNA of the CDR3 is TGCGCCAGCAGCCAAGGTCCGTTCTCCACTGAAGCTTTCTTT.

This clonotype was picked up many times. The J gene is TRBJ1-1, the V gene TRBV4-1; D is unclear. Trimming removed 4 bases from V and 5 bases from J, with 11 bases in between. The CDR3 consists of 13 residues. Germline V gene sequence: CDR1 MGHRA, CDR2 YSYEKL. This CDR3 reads CASSPPEQTEAFF. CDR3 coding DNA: TGCGCCAGCAGCCCACCTGAGCAGACTGAAGCTTTCTTT.

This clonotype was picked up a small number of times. The CDR3 DNA reads as TGCAGTGCTACTCAGATCATCCGCTCCTACGAGCAGTACTTC. It translates to CSATQIIRSYEQYF. The chain couples TRBV20-1 to TRBJ2-7, with D uncertain. Trimming shortened V by 4 bases and J by 0 bases, and 13 bases separated the two germline ends. Germline V CDR1 and CDR2: DFQATT, SNEGSKA (reference sequence). This CDR3 contains 14 residues.

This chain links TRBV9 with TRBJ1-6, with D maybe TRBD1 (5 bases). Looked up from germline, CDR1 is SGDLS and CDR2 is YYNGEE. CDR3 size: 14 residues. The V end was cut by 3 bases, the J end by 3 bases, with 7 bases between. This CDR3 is CASSATDYNSPLHF. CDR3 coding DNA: TGTGCCAGCAGCGCGACAGACTATAATTCACCCCTCCACTTT.

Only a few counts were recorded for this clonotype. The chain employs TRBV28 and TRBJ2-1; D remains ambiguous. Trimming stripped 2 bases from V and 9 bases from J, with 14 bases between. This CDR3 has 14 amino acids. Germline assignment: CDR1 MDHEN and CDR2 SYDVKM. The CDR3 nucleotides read TGTGCCAGCAGTTTAGTACTTCCGGTCGGTGAGCAGTTCTTC. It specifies CASSLVLPVGEQFF.

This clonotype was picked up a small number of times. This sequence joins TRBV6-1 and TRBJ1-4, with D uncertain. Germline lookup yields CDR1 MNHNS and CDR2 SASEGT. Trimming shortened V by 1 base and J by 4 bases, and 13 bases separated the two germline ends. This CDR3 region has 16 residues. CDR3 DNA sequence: TGTGCCAGCAGTGAAGGAAGCCGGGATTATAATGAAAAACTGTTTTTT. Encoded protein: CASSEGSRDYNEKLFF.

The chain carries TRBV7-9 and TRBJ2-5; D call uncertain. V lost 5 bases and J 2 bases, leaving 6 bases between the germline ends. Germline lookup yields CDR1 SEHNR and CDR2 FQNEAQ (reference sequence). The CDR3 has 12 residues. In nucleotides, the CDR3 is TGTGCCAGCAGCCGAGAACAAGAGACCCAGTACTTC. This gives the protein CASSREQETQYF.

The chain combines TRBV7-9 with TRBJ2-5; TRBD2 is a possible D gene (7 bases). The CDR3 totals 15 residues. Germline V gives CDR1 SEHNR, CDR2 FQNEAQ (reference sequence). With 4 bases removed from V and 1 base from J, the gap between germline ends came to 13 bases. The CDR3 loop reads CASSWEGGTQETQYF. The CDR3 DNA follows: TGTGCCAGCAGCTGGGAGGGGGGGACCCAAGAGACCCAGTACTTC. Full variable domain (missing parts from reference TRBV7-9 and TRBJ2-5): DTGVSQNPRHKITKRGQNVTFRCDPISEHNRLYWYRQTLGQGPEFLTYFQNEAQLEKSRLLSDRFSAERPKGSFSTLEIQRTEQGDSAMYLCASSWEGGTQETQYFGPGTRLLVL.